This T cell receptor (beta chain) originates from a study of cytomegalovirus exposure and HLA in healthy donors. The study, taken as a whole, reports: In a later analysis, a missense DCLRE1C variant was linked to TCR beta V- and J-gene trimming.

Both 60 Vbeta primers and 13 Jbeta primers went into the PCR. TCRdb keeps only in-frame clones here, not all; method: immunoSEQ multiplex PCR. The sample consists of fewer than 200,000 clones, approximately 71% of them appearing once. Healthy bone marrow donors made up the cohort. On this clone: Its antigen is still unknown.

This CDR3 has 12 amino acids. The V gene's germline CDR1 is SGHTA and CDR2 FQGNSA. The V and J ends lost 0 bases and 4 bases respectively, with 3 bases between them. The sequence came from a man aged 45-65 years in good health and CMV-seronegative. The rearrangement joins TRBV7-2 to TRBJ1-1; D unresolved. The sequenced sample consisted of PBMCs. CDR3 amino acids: CASSLAFTEAFF. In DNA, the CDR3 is TGTGCCAGCAGCTTAGCCTTCACTGAAGCTTTCTTT.